This T cell receptor (beta chain) was identified during a study of radiation and T cells in renal cell carcinoma. Findings and caveats of the study: Intratumoral heterogeneity was not captured in these approximately 0.91 g regions. Compared with controls, irradiated tumors showed greater TCR clonality.

Assay: immunoSEQ multiplex PCR; the TCRdb copy retains only in-frame clones and omits some. The sample records tens of thousands of clones, 45% to 50% being singletons. Treatment indicated: 15 Gy SBRT to primary tumor, nephrectomy 4 weeks later. Nephrectomy followed 15 Gy stereotactic body radiation by 4 weeks. With regard to this clone: What it recognizes is unknown.

Germline V gene lookup returns CDR1 LNHDA and CDR2 SQIVND (reference sequence). With V trimmed by 10 bases and J by 1 base, 8 bases remained unmatched. CDR3 length equals 15 residues. The chain combines TRBV19 with TRBJ1-5, with 9 positions matching TRBD1. The clonotype originates from a woman between 45 and 65 years old with renal cell carcinoma. The sequenced sample was tumor tissue, obtained from a patient whose treatment included radiotherapy and nephrectomy. The CDR3 DNA is TGTGCCACCCACGCGACAGGGGGAAGCAATCAGCCCCAGCATTTT. This translates into CATHATGGSNQPQHF.